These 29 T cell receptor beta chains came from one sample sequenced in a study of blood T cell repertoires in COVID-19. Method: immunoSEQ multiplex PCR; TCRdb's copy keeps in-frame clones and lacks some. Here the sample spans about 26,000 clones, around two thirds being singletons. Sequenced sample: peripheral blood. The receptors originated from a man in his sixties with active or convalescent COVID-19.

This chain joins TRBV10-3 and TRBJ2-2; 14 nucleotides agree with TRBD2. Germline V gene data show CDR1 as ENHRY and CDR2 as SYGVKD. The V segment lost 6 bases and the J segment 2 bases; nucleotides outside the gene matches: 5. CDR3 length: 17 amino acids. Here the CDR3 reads CAISGTSGGLNTGELFF. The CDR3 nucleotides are TGTGCCATCAGCGGGACTAGCGGGGGCCTAAACACCGGGGAGCTGTTTTTT.

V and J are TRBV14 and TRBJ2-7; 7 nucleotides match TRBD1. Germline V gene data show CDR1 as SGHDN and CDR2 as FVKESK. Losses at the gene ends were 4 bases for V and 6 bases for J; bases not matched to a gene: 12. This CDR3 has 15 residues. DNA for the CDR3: TGTGCCAGCAGCCGGTGGGGGACAGCAGTTGTCGAGCAGTACTTC. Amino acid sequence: CASSRWGTAVVEQYF. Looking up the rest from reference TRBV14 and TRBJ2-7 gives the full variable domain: EAGVTQFPSHSVIEKGQTVTLRCDPISGHDNLYWYRRVMGKEIKFLLHFVKESKQDESGMPNNRFLAERTGGTYSTLKVQPAELEDSGVYFCASSRWGTAVVEQYFGPGTRLTVT.

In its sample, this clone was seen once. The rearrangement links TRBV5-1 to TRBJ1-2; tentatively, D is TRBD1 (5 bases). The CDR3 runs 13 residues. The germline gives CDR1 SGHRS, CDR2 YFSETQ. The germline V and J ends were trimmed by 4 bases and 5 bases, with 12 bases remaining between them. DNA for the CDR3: TGCGCCAGCAGCGAGGAGGGACGGTATGGCTACACCTTC. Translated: CASSEEGRYGYTF. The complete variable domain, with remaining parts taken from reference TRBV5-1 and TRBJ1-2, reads KAGVTQTPRYLIKTRGQQVTLSCSPISGHRSVSWYQQTPGQGLQFLFEYFSETQRNKGNFPGRFSGRQFSNSRSEMNVSTLELGDSALYLCASSEEGRYGYTFGSGTRLTVV.

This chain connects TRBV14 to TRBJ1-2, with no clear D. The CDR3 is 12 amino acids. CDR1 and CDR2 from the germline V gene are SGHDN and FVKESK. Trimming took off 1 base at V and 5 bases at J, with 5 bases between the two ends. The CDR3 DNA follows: TGTGCCAGCAGCCAAGGAGGGTATGGCTACACCTTC. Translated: CASSQGGYGYTF. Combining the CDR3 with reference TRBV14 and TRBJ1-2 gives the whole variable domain EAGVTQFPSHSVIEKGQTVTLRCDPISGHDNLYWYRRVMGKEIKFLLHFVKESKQDESGMPNNRFLAERTGGTYSTLKVQPAELEDSGVYFCASSQGGYGYTFGSGTRLTVV.

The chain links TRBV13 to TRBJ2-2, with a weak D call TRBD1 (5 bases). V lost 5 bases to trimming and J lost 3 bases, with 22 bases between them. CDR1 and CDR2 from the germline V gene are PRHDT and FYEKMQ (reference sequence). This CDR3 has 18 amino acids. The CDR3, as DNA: TGTGCCAGCAGCGCCGGGTCTAGGGGCTTGCGGTACACCGGGGAGCTGTTTTTT. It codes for CASSAGSRGLRYTGELFF.

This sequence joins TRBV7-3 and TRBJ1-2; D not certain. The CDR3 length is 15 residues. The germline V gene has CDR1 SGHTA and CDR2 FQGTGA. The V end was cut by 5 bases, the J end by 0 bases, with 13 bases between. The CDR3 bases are TGTGCCAGCAGCAAACAGCGGAGGGCTAACTATGGCTACACCTTC. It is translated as CASSKQRRANYGYTF.

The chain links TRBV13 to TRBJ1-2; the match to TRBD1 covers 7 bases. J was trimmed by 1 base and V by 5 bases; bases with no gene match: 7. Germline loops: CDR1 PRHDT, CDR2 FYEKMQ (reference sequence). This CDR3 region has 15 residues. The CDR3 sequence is CASSARQGINYGYTF. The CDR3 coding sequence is TGTGCCAGCAGCGCCAGACAGGGAATTAACTATGGCTACACCTTC.

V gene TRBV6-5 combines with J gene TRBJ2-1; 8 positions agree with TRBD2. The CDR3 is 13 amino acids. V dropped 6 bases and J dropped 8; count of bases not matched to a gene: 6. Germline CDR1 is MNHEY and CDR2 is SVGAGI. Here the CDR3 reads CASSLGTSHEQFF. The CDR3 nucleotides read TGTGCCAGCAGCCTGGGGACTAGTCATGAGCAGTTCTTC.

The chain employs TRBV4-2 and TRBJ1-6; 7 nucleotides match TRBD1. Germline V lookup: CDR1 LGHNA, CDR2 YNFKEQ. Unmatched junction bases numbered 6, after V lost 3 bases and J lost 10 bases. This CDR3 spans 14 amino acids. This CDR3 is CASSHSRQGSPLHF. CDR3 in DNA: TGTGCCAGCAGCCACTCAAGACAGGGATCACCCCTCCACTTT.

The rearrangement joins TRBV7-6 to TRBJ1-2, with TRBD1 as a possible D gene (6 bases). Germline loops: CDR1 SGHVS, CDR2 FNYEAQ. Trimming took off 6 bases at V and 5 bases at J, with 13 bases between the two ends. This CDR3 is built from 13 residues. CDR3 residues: CASSPGTQYGYTF. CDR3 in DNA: TGTGCCAGCAGTCCCGGGACACAGTATGGCTACACCTTC.

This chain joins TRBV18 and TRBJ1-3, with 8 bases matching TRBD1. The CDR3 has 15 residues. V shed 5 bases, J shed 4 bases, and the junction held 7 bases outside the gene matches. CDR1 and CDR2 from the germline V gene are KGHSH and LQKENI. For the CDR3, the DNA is TGTGCCAGCTCATCTGGACAGGGAGGCGGAAACACCATATATTTT. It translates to CASSSGQGGGNTIYF.

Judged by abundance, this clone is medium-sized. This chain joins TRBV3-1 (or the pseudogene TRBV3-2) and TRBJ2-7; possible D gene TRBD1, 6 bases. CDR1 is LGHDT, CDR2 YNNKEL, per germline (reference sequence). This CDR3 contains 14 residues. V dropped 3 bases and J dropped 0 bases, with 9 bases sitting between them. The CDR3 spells CASSQAGDSYEQYF. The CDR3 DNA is TGTGCCAGCAGCCAGGCAGGGGACTCCTACGAGCAGTACTTC.

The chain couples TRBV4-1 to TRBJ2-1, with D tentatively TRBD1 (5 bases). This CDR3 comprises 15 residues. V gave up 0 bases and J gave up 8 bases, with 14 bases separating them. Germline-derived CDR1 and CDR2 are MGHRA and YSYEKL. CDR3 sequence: CASSQEQGRSDEQFF. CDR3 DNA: TGCGCCAGCAGCCAAGAGCAGGGAAGGTCAGATGAGCAGTTCTTC.

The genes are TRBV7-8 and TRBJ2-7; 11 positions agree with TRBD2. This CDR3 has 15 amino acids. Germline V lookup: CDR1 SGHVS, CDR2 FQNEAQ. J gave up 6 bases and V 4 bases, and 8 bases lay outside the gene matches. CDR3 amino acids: CASSSHSGRVGEQYF. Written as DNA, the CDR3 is TGTGCCAGCAGCTCCCATAGCGGGAGGGTTGGCGAGCAGTACTTC.

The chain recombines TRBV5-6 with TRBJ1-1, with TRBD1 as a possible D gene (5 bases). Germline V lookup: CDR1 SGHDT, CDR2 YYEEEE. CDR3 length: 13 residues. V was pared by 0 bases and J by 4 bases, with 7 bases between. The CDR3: CASSLAQGTEAFF. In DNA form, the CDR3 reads TGTGCCAGCAGCTTGGCGCAGGGCACTGAAGCTTTCTTT.

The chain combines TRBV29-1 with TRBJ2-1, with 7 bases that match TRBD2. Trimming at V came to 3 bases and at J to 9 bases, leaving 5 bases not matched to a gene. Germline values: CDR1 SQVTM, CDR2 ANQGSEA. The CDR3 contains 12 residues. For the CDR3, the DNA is TGCAGCGTTGAGCGGGAGTCTCTTGAGCAGTTCTTC. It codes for CSVERESLEQFF.

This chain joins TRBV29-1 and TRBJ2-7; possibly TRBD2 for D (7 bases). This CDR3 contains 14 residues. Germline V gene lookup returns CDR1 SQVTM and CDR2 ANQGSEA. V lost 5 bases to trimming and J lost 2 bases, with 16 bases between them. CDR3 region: CSVQRRGTTYEQYF. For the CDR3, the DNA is TGCAGCGTTCAACGGCGGGGGACAACCTACGAGCAGTACTTC.

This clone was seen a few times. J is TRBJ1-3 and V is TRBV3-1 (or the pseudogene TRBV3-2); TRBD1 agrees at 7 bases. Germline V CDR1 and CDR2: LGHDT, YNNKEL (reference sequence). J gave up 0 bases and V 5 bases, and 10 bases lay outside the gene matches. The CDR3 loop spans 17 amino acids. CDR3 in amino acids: CASSYLPGTASGNTIYF. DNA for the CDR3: TGTGCCAGCAGCTATTTACCCGGGACAGCCTCTGGAAACACCATATATTTT.

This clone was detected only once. The CDR3 bases are TGTGCCAGCAGTGAAAGGAGCGGGGGGGCCAATGAGCAGTTCTTC. Protein sequence: CASSERSGGANEQFF. This rearrangement joins TRBV6-1 to TRBJ2-1, with 10 bases identical to TRBD2. V lost 2 bases, J lost 6 bases, and 4 bases stayed unmatched. Per germline, CDR1 MNHNS and CDR2 SASEGT. The CDR3 totals 15 residues.

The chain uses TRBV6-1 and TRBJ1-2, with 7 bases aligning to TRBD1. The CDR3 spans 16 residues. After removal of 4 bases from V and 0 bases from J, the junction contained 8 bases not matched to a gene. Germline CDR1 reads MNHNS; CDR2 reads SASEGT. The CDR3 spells CASSVVRGQTNYGYTF. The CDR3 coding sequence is TGTGCCAGCAGTGTTGTCAGGGGACAGACTAACTATGGCTACACCTTC.

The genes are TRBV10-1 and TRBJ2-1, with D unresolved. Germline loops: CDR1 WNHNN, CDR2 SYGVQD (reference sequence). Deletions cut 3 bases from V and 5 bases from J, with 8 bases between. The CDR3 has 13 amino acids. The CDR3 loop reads CASSEQYHNEQFF. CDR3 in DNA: TGCGCCAGCAGTGAACAGTACCACAATGAGCAGTTCTTC.

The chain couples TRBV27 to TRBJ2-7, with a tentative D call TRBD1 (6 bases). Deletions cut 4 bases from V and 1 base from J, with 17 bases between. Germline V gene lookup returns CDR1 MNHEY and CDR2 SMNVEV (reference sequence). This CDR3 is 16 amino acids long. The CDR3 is CASSSPGQGRSYEQYF. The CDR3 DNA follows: TGTGCCAGCAGTTCTCCGGGACAAGGGAGATCCTACGAGCAGTACTTC.

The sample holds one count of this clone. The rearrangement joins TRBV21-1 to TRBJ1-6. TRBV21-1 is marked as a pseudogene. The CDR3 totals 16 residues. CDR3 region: CASTRGGSSYNSPLHF. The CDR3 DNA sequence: TGTGCCAGCACCCGGGGGGGGAGCTCCTATAATTCACCCCTCCACTTT.

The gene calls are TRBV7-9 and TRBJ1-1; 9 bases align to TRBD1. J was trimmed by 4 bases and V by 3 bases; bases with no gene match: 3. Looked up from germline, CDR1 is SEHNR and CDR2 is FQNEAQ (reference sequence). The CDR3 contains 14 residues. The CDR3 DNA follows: TGTGCCAGCAGCTTCGGGACAGGGTTCACTGAAGCTTTCTTT. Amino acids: CASSFGTGFTEAFF.

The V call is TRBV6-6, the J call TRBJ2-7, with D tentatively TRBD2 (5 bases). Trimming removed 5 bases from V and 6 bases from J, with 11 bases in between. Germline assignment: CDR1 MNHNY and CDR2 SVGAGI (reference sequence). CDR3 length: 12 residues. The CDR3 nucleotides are TGTGCCAGCAGTACTACCGGGGTCGAGCAGTACTTC. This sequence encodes CASSTTGVEQYF.

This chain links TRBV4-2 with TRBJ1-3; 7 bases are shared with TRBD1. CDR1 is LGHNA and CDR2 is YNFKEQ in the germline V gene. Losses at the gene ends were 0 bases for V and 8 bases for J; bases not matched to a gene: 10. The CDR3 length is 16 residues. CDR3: CASSQDAAGGMDTIYF. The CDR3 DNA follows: TGTGCCAGCAGCCAAGATGCGGCAGGGGGTATGGACACCATATATTTT.

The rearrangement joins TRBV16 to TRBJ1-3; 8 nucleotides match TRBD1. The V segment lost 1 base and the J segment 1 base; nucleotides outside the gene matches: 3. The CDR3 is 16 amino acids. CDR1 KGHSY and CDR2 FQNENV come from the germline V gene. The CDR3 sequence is CASSQFRTGSGNTIYF. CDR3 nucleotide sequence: TGTGCCAGCAGCCAATTTCGGACAGGGTCTGGAAACACCATATATTTT.

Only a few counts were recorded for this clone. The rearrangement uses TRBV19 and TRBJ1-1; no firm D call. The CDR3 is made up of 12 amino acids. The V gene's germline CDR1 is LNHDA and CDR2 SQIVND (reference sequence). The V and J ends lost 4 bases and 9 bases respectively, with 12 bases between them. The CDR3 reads CASSNWATKAFF. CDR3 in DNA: TGTGCCAGTAGTAATTGGGCCACGAAAGCTTTCTTT. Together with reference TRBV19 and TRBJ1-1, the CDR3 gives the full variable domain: DGGITQSPKYLFRKEGQNVTLSCEQNLNHDAMYWYRQDPGQGLRLIYYSQIVNDFQKGDIAEGYSVSREKKESFPLTVTSAQKNPTAFYLCASSNWATKAFFGQGTRLTVV.

The CDR3 loop is CASGRGWNTGELFF. Here the CDR3 DNA reads TGTGCCAGCGGTAGGGGGTGGAACACCGGGGAGCTGTTTTTT. The chain uses TRBV11-2 and TRBJ2-2; TRBD1 might be the D (6 bases). This CDR3 spans 14 amino acids. The V end lost 8 bases, the J end lost 1 base, and 11 bases lay between the germline ends. Germline V gene lookup returns CDR1 SGHAT and CDR2 FQNNGV.